This TCR beta chain stems from a study of T-cell reconstitution after alpha-beta-depleted transplantation in children. The TCRbeta library was prepared with unique molecular identifiers. TCRdb analysed the PCR reads with MiXCR anew, one entry per CDR3 protein. The sample lists over 400,000 distinct CDR3 sequences; around 12% were seen once. The sample holds a few counts of this clonotype. This CDR3 is built from 14 residues. Trimming shortened V by 2 bases and J by 6 bases, and 13 bases separated the two germline ends. Per germline, CDR1 SGHNT and CDR2 YYREEE (reference sequence). The sequences come from PBMCs from the stem cell graft donor, collected from the stem cell graft. This TCR came from a human donor who donated a stem cell graft to a child with combined immunodeficiency. The chain employs TRBV5-4 and TRBJ2-3; tentatively, D is TRBD1 or TRBD2 (6 bases each). In DNA, the CDR3 is TGTGCCAGCAGCTTTGGGGGGCAAAGGGATACGCAGTATTTT. Translating gives CASSFGGQRDTQYF.